The 10 T cell receptor beta chains below all came from one sample that was sequenced in a study of cytomegalovirus exposure and HLA in healthy donors. This table comes from immunoSEQ multiplex PCR, and its TCRdb copy is limited to in-frame clones, with some not included. The sample yields about 160,000 clones, around nine tenths seen once. The sample was PBMCs. The receptor source for this set is a woman between 18 and 30 years old in good health and CMV-seronegative.

The chain combines TRBV2 with TRBJ2-5; TRBD1 aligns across 8 bases. V trimming: 7 bases; J trimming: 5 bases; junction bases outside the gene matches: 9. The length of the CDR3 is 14 residues. Germline loops: CDR1 SNHLY, CDR2 FYNNEI. This CDR3 is CASTQGARGETQYF. Here the CDR3 DNA reads TGTGCCAGCACCCAGGGGGCAAGGGGGGAGACCCAGTACTTC.

The chain employs TRBV28 and TRBJ1-4, with a tentative D call TRBD1 (5 bases). The V end lost 5 bases, the J end lost 0 bases, and 13 bases lay between the germline ends. Germline V gives CDR1 MDHEN, CDR2 SYDVKM. The CDR3 spans 16 residues. CDR3 DNA: TGTGCCAGCAGTACGCAGGGAACTTCAACTAATGAAAAACTGTTTTTT. This sequence encodes CASSTQGTSTNEKLFF.

V is TRBV5-6 and J is TRBJ1-1; possible D gene TRBD1, 5 bases. In germline, CDR1 is SGHDT, CDR2 YYEEEE. The germline V and J ends were trimmed by 2 bases and 0 bases, with 14 bases remaining between them. The CDR3 length is 16 residues. In DNA form, the CDR3 reads TGTGCCAGCAGCTTAGCAGCGGGACGTATGAACACTGAAGCTTTCTTT. Its translation is CASSLAAGRMNTEAFF.

J is TRBJ2-7 and V is TRBV2; 10 bases align to TRBD1. V dropped 8 bases and J dropped 2; count of bases not matched to a gene: 6. The CDR3 has 14 amino acids. Germline V gene lookup returns CDR1 SNHLY and CDR2 FYNNEI. For the CDR3, the DNA is TGTGCCAGCGGGGGACAGGGGTCAACCTACGAGCAGTACTTC. Translating gives CASGGQGSTYEQYF.

The CDR3 DNA reads as TGTGCCAGCAGTGAACCGGGACAGCGGCGTAGAGCTTTCTTT. Translated: CASSEPGQRRRAFF. V is TRBV6-1 and J is TRBJ1-1; TRBD1 agrees at 7 bases. The V and J ends lost 2 bases and 10 bases, in that order; junction bases with no gene match: 10. CDR3 size: 14 residues. CDR1 MNHNS and CDR2 SASEGT come from the germline V gene.

The J gene is TRBJ2-7, the V gene TRBV5-1, with 7 bases matching TRBD2. This CDR3 has 15 residues. Germline V lookup: CDR1 SGHRS, CDR2 YFSETQ. V lost 0 bases to trimming and J lost 2 bases; unmatched junction nucleotides: 5. The CDR3 bases are TGCGCCAGCAGCTTGGCCCCGGGGGGTACCTACGAGCAGTACTTC. Its translation: CASSLAPGGTYEQYF.

The chain links TRBV7-6 to TRBJ2-5; a possible D gene is TRBD1 (5 bases). CDR1 is SGHVS, CDR2 FNYEAQ, per germline. The CDR3 sequence is 15 residues long. V gave up 5 bases and J gave up 5 bases, with 18 bases separating them. CDR3 in amino acids: CASSLRTFPLETQYF. CDR3 nucleotide sequence: TGTGCCAGCAGCCTACGGACATTTCCCCTCGAGACCCAGTACTTC.

This chain uses TRBV7-2 with TRBJ1-2; 8 bases are a match to TRBD1. The V gene end was trimmed by 5 bases and the J gene end by 8 bases; junction bases not matched to a gene: 16. This CDR3 comprises 16 residues. The germline CDR1 and CDR2 sequences are SGHTA and FQGNSA. Here the CDR3 DNA reads TGTGCCAGCAGCCAACGGACCCCAGGGGGCGCAGGGGGCTACACCTTC. The encoded protein is CASSQRTPGGAGGYTF.

The V gene is TRBV27, the J gene TRBJ2-7, with D possibly matching TRBD2 (5 bases). The CDR3 is 16 residues long. The germline V gene has CDR1 MNHEY and CDR2 SMNVEV (reference sequence). The V end lost 4 bases, the J end lost 2 bases, and 18 bases lay between the germline ends. Here the CDR3 reads CASSSTGWTETYEQYF. The CDR3 nucleotides read TGTGCCAGCAGTTCAACGGGGTGGACCGAGACCTACGAGCAGTACTTC.

V usage is TRBV6-5 and J usage is TRBJ2-3; no clear D. CDR3 length: 13 residues. The V and J ends lost 6 bases and 2 bases respectively, with 9 bases between them. Germline CDR1 reads MNHEY; CDR2 reads SVGAGI. The CDR3 DNA is TGTGCCAGCAGCTTCGACTCCACAGATACGCAGTATTTT. Residues: CASSFDSTDTQYF.